The clone carrying this T cell receptor (beta chain) was recorded only once. Its matching antigen is unknown. The CDR3 consists of 15 residues. CDR1 and CDR2 (germline): WSHSY, SAAADI. The germline V and J ends were trimmed by 3 bases and 1 base, with 10 bases remaining between them. The sample is drawn from a study of vaccination effects on CD4 cells after COVID-19. Regarding the study as a whole: Marked clonal contraction was seen late after vaccination (in both infection- and vaccine-induced clones).

TCRdb's table, derived via immunoSEQ multiplex PCR, lists solely in-frame clones and lacks some. The sample has about 79,000 clones, roughly 80% seen once; the top ten hold approximately 1.7%. Antigen-specific CD4+ T cells were expanded with viral peptide pools in the ViraFEST assay before sequencing. At the end of nine to ten days of culture, CD4+ T cells were isolated. PBMC were cultured at about 2 million per well with roughly 9.7 IU/ml IL-2 and around 10 ug/ml peptides. Replacing half the medium with IL-2 medium was done on days 3 and 7. This sequence originates from a human donor who received a COVID-19 vaccine. V is TRBV10-2 and J is TRBJ2-4; D possibly corresponds to TRBD2 (6 bases). Sequenced material: CD4+ T cells from PBMCs cultured with HCoV-229E spike peptides, taken before COVID-19 vaccination. As DNA, the CDR3 is TGCGCCAGCAGTGACCCGGGGAGGGCCAAAAACATTCAGTACTTC. It translates to CASSDPGRAKNIQYF.